These 23 T cell receptor beta chains originate from one sample sequenced in a study of patients and donors after allogeneic stem cell transplantation (dated by TCRdb to the early 2020s). The library was generated by RT-PCR. Sequencing was carried out with a NextSeq 550. TCRdb's own reprocessing of the public reads used fastp at Q25 and MiXCR and kept productive beta chains. Here each entry gathers all rows of one CDR3 protein and keeps the most common genes and DNA. The sample table shows tens of thousands of distinct CDR3 sequences, and around 48% are seen once. The top ten constitute 50% to 75% of the sample. Material: blood, either unsorted or a sorted T cell fraction (not recorded which). The receptors derive from a human donor who was either an allogeneic HSCT recipient or a stem cell or donor lymphocyte infusion donor (not recorded which). It is not recorded whose cells these are; they may come from a transplant donor.

V gene TRBV12-3 or TRBV12-4 combines with J gene TRBJ2-1; TRBD2 matches at 8 bases. The J segment lost 7 bases and the V segment lost 3 bases, leaving 2 bases of the junction unmatched. The CDR3 runs to 13 residues. This chain's CDR3 is CASSFPSGNEQFF. The DNA for the CDR3 is TGTGCCAGCAGTTTCCCTAGCGGGAATGAGCAGTTCTTC.

The rearrangement joins TRBV7-9 to TRBJ1-2; 9 positions agree with TRBD1. The V segment lost 0 bases and the J segment 8 bases; nucleotides outside the gene matches: 7. Germline CDR1 reads SEHNR; CDR2 reads FQNEAQ (reference sequence). The CDR3 length is 15 residues. The CDR3 is CASSLAGTGNRGYTF. CDR3 bases: TGTGCCAGCAGCTTAGCCGGGACAGGGAATCGGGGCTACACCTTC.

This chain links TRBV27 with TRBJ2-3; D not resolved. The CDR3 runs 14 residues. V was pared by 4 bases and J by 4 bases, with 12 bases between. Germline assignment: CDR1 MNHEY and CDR2 SMNVEV (reference sequence). The CDR3 protein is CASSSLVSADTQYF. DNA for the CDR3: TGTGCCAGCAGTTCTCTGGTTTCCGCAGATACGCAGTATTTT.

This chain links TRBV10-3 with TRBJ1-4, with D perhaps matching TRBD1 (5 bases). The CDR3 runs to 14 residues. The germline V and J ends were trimmed by 5 bases and 6 bases, with 13 bases remaining between them. CDR1 is ENHRY, CDR2 SYGVKD, per germline. In DNA form, the CDR3 reads TGTGCCATCAGTTCGGGTACGGGGGATGAAAAACTGTTTTTT. Protein product: CAISSGTGDEKLFF.

Regarding this clonotype: In this CDR3 the conserved last residue, phenylalanine or tryptophan, is missing, so a read error is likely. The chain carries TRBV9 and TRBJ2-7, with no clear D. V was cut by 0 bases and J by 4 bases, with 8 bases left in between. The length of the CDR3 is 13 residues. Germline V gene sequence: CDR1 SGDLS, CDR2 YYNGEE. CDR3 loop: CASSVASEYEQYS. The CDR3 bases are TGTGCCAGCAGCGTAGCGTCAGAGTACGAGCAGTACTCC.

The chain carries TRBV4-1 and TRBJ2-1, with D tentatively TRBD1 (5 bases). The ends were cut back, 3 bases at V and 15 bases at J, with 18 bases in the middle. This CDR3 is built from 13 residues. CDR1 MGHRA and CDR2 YSYEKL come from the germline V gene. The CDR3 DNA reads as TGCGCCAGCAGCCAGGATCCTAGACAGATCCGGTTCTTC. Residues: CASSQDPRQIRFF.

The chain couples TRBV4-2 to TRBJ1-5; D is possibly TRBD1 (6 bases). V lost 0 bases to trimming and J lost 6 bases, with 15 bases between them. The CDR3 extends over 16 amino acids. Germline V lookup: CDR1 LGHNA, CDR2 YNFKEQ. The CDR3 nucleotides are TGTGCCAGCAGCCAAGATCTGCGCAGGGGCGGTCAGCCCCAGCATTTT. Its translation: CASSQDLRRGGQPQHF.

The chain has TRBV9 and TRBJ2-5; tentatively, D is TRBD1 (6 bases). Germline-derived CDR1 and CDR2 are SGDLS and YYNGEE. The CDR3 sequence is 13 residues long. V lost 3 bases to trimming and J lost 3 bases, with 9 bases between them. The CDR3: CASSGTGKETQYF. In nucleotides, the CDR3 is TGTGCCAGCAGCGGCACAGGGAAAGAGACCCAGTACTTC.

The chain has TRBV12-3 or TRBV12-4 and TRBJ1-4, with D maybe TRBD1 (5 bases). Trimming took off 5 bases at V and 11 bases at J, with 15 bases between the two ends. This CDR3 is 13 amino acids long. The CDR3 protein is CASSRDPEGKLFF. The CDR3 nucleotides are TGTGCCAGCAGTAGAGATCCGGAGGGGAAACTGTTTTTT.

The V gene is TRBV14, the J gene TRBJ1-5; 8 bases are a match to TRBD1. This CDR3 has 15 amino acids. Trimming removed 1 base from V and 5 bases from J; junction bases left unmatched: 4. Germline V lookup: CDR1 SGHDN, CDR2 FVKESK. The CDR3 reads CASSQGTGRHQPQHF. The CDR3 region has the DNA TGTGCCAGCAGCCAAGGGACAGGGAGGCATCAGCCCCAGCATTTT.

This clonotype occurred a few times. This chain connects TRBV27 to TRBJ1-1, with D uncertain. V was cut by 2 bases and J by 1 base, with 5 bases left in between. This CDR3 spans 13 amino acids. In germline, CDR1 is MNHEY, CDR2 SMNVEV (reference sequence). CDR3 sequence reads: CASSLIGNTEAFF. The CDR3 DNA is TGTGCCAGCAGTTTAATAGGGAACACTGAAGCTTTCTTT.

The chain is built from TRBV5-1 and TRBJ2-7; D assignment may be TRBD1 or TRBD2 (5 bases each). The length of the CDR3 is 13 residues. CDR1 SGHRS and CDR2 YFSETQ come from the germline V gene. The V end lost 4 bases, the J end lost 2 bases, and 10 bases lay between the germline ends. CDR3 DNA sequence: TGCGCCAGCAGCGGGGGAGTTCCCTACGAGCAGTACTTC. It encodes CASSGGVPYEQYF.

This clonotype was detected only a few times. CDR3 residues: CASSEREYSNQPQHF. The CDR3 nucleotides are TGTGCCAGCAGTGAAAGAGAGTATAGCAATCAGCCCCAGCATTTT. The chain is built from TRBV2 and TRBJ1-5; D is ambiguous. With 2 bases removed from V and 0 bases from J, the gap between germline ends came to 8 bases. There are 15 residues in the CDR3. Germline V gene lookup returns CDR1 SNHLY and CDR2 FYNNEI.

This clonotype was found a few times. The chain links TRBV23-1 to TRBJ1-5, with D maybe TRBD1 (6 bases). TRBV23-1 is sorted into the ORF group, with uncertain function. The V gene lost 4 bases and the J gene lost 5 bases, with 12 bases spanning the gap. CDR3 size: 14 residues. CDR3 bases: TGCGCCAGCAGTCCGGGACAAGGAGATCAGCCCCAGCATTTT. Its protein product is CASSPGQGDQPQHF.

CDR3 residues: CASTMDEDYGYTF. CDR3 nucleotides: TGTGCCAGCACCATGGACGAGGACTATGGCTACACCTTC. The chain has TRBV6-2 or TRBV6-3 and TRBJ1-2; D is unresolved. The CDR3 totals 13 residues. Trimming stripped 7 bases from V and 3 bases from J, with 12 bases between. The V gene's germline CDR1 is MNHEY and CDR2 SVGEGT.

The CDR3 reads CASSLLENYNEQFF. The CDR3 bases are TGTGCCAGCAGCCTTCTGGAGAACTACAATGAGCAGTTCTTC. The chain combines TRBV27 with TRBJ2-1, with D unresolved. Between the trimmed V and J ends, which lost 6 bases and 3 bases, there was a span of 12 bases. The CDR3 runs 14 residues. Germline V gene data show CDR1 as MNHEY and CDR2 as SMNVEV (reference sequence).

This clonotype appeared a few times. The chain has TRBV6-2 or TRBV6-3 and TRBJ1-6; 9 nucleotides align to TRBD1. The CDR3 is 16 amino acids. Germline CDR1 MNHEY, CDR2 SVGEGT. The junction had 9 bases not matched to a gene; V was cut back by 5 bases and J by 7 bases. The CDR3 region is CASSPMMTGGNSPLHF. The CDR3 DNA reads as TGTGCCAGCAGTCCGATGATGACAGGGGGAAATTCACCCCTCCACTTT.

This chain uses TRBV18 with TRBJ1-5; D is uncertain. V lost 3 bases and J lost 9, with 9 bases in between. Germline V gene sequence: CDR1 KGHSH, CDR2 LQKENI. This CDR3 is 12 amino acids long. CDR3: CASSPSDGPQHF. The CDR3, as DNA: TGTGCCAGCTCACCGAGTGACGGGCCCCAGCATTTT.

This clonotype was counted a few times. The chain recombines TRBV12-3 or TRBV12-4 with TRBJ1-1; D unresolved. V shed 1 base and J shed 11 bases, with 11 bases lying between them. The CDR3 loop spans 12 amino acids. The CDR3 region has the DNA TGTGCCAGCAGTTTAGAGGAGGGTTACGCTTTCTTT. This codes for CASSLEEGYAFF.

This clonotype was seen a handful of times. The chain joins TRBV4-1 to TRBJ1-5; D gene uncertain. This CDR3 spans 15 amino acids. Germline loops: CDR1 MGHRA, CDR2 YSYEKL. With 3 bases removed from V and 2 bases from J, the gap between germline ends came to 11 bases. Written as DNA, the CDR3 is TGCGCCAGCAGCCAGAGGATTCTGGGCAATCAGCCCCAGCATTTT. Amino acid sequence: CASSQRILGNQPQHF.

J is TRBJ1-3 and V is TRBV20-1; no firm D call. The germline V and J ends were trimmed by 6 bases and 0 bases, with 15 bases remaining between them. Germline V gene data show CDR1 as DFQATT and CDR2 as SNEGSKA (reference sequence). This CDR3 has 15 amino acids. The CDR3 loop reads CSAVPRIYSGNTIYF. The CDR3 bases are TGCAGTGCCGTTCCCAGGATTTACTCTGGAAACACCATATATTTT.

J is TRBJ2-3 and V is TRBV27; D may be TRBD2 (5 bases). CDR3 size: 17 residues. Germline CDR1 reads MNHEY; CDR2 reads SMNVEV (reference sequence). V was clipped by 8 bases and J by 0 bases, with 21 bases between them. The CDR3, as DNA: TGTGCCAGCGCCAAAGGACTGTTACCTCCTAGCACAGATACGCAGTATTTT. Residues: CASAKGLLPPSTDTQYF.

This clonotype turned up a few times. The chain is built from TRBV12-3 or TRBV12-4 and TRBJ1-2, with D uncertain. The V and J ends lost 8 bases and 0 bases respectively, with 19 bases between them. CDR3 length equals 16 residues. CDR3 sequence (DNA): TGTGCCAGCTCTAGCCAGGCCGCCCAAGCTAACTATGGCTACACCTTC. It encodes CASSSQAAQANYGYTF.